One and the same sample provided the 2 T cell receptor beta chains below, sequenced in a study of blood T cell repertoires in COVID-19. Generated by immunoSEQ multiplex PCR, the TCRdb table keeps only in-frame clones and is missing some. The sample holds approximately 190,000 clones; roughly 87% are singletons and the top ten take 7.8%. Sequencing was carried out using peripheral blood. These receptors were collected from a woman between 55 and 75 years old with COVID-19, enrolled during active disease.

The chain joins TRBV6-1 to TRBJ2-2; 10 bases align to TRBD1. Trimming removed 2 bases from V and 8 bases from J; junction bases left unmatched: 11. The CDR3 is made up of 17 amino acids. In germline, CDR1 is MNHNS, CDR2 SASEGT. The CDR3 region is CASSETTTGGRSGELFF. The CDR3 region has the DNA TGTGCCAGCAGTGAAACCACGACAGGGGGCCGATCGGGGGAGCTGTTTTTT.

The J gene is TRBJ1-1, the V gene TRBV10-3; D perhaps matches TRBD1 (6 bases). The CDR3 runs to 13 residues. Trimming cost V 6 bases and J 6 bases, with 14 bases left between them. Looked up from germline, CDR1 is ENHRY and CDR2 is SYGVKD. CDR3 DNA: TGTGCCATCAGCCCCGGACAGCACTCTGAAGCTTTCTTT. Its protein is CAISPGQHSEAFF.